The 9 T cell receptor beta chains below all came from one sample that was sequenced in a study of blood T cell repertoires in COVID-19 (dated by TCRdb to the early 2020s). Libraries were made using the immunoSEQ multiplex PCR assay. TCRdb holds this immuneACCESS table with in-frame rearrangements only. Some clones are missing; in checked studies, unresolved V genes explain under half, and the rest has no known cause. The sample table lists about 280,000 clones, roughly 85% of them with a count of one. The ten largest clonotypes hold approximately 11% of the sample. The sequencing input was peripheral blood. Receptors originate from a woman aged 70-85 years with acute or convalescent COVID-19.

This rearrangement joins TRBV9 to TRBJ1-3; D is perhaps TRBD1 (6 bases). The CDR3 loop spans 13 amino acids. Germline values: CDR1 SGDLS, CDR2 YYNGEE. Trimming left V 4 bases short and J 4 bases short, with 9 bases between. CDR3 protein: CASSRTVGNTIYF. In DNA, the CDR3 is TGTGCCAGCAGCCGGACAGTGGGAAACACCATATATTTT.

The V and J genes are TRBV14 and TRBJ1-2; TRBD1 matches at 11 bases. CDR3 length equals 15 residues. The V segment lost 5 bases and the J segment 5 bases; nucleotides outside the gene matches: 7. Germline CDR1 reads SGHDN; CDR2 reads FVKESK. The CDR3 sequence: CASSKPGQGGYGYTF. In nucleotides, the CDR3 is TGTGCCAGCAGCAAGCCGGGACAGGGGGGGTATGGCTACACCTTC.

Only a few counts were recorded for this clone. J is TRBJ1-1 and V is TRBV3-1 (or the pseudogene TRBV3-2); TRBD1 matches 7 bases. CDR1 is LGHDT, CDR2 YNNKEL, per germline (reference sequence). V gave up 2 bases and J gave up 12 bases; unmatched junction bases: 6. CDR3 length equals 12 residues. The CDR3: CASSQRQGQTFF. CDR3 DNA: TGTGCCAGCAGCCAACGACAGGGTCAAACTTTCTTT.

V usage is TRBV5-1 and J usage is TRBJ2-1; 13 bases are shared with TRBD2. Losses at the gene ends were 4 bases for V and 6 bases for J; bases not matched to a gene: 7. Per the germline V gene, CDR1 is SGHRS and CDR2 is YFSETQ. This CDR3 region has 16 residues. CDR3 protein: CASSRRTSGGGNEQFF. The CDR3, as DNA: TGCGCCAGCAGCAGGAGGACTAGCGGGGGAGGCAATGAGCAGTTCTTC.

The chain has TRBV6-5 and TRBJ1-2; a weak D match, TRBD1 (5 bases). V dropped 6 bases and J dropped 4 bases, with 15 bases sitting between them. Per germline, CDR1 MNHEY and CDR2 SVGAGI. The length of the CDR3 is 14 residues. CDR3 sequence: CASSPTDSLYGYTF. CDR3 nucleotides: TGTGCCAGCAGCCCAACCGACAGCCTCTATGGCTACACCTTC.

V is TRBV5-1 and J is TRBJ2-7; D unclear. CDR1 is SGHRS, CDR2 YFSETQ, per germline. There are 13 residues in the CDR3. Trimming pared 1 base from V and 2 bases from J, leaving 7 bases between. As DNA, the CDR3 is TGCGCCAGCAGCTTGCCAGAACCCTACGAGCAGTACTTC. Its translation is CASSLPEPYEQYF. The whole variable domain, remainder taken from reference TRBV5-1 and TRBJ2-7, is KAGVTQTPRYLIKTRGQQVTLSCSPISGHRSVSWYQQTPGQGLQFLFEYFSETQRNKGNFPGRFSGRQFSNSRSEMNVSTLELGDSALYLCASSLPEPYEQYFGPGTRLTVT.

This sequence joins TRBV5-6 and TRBJ1-1, with no clear D. The CDR3 runs to 16 residues. Germline loops: CDR1 SGHDT, CDR2 YYEEEE. V gave up 0 bases and J gave up 1 base, with 13 bases separating them. CDR3 region: CASSLAGLYRNTEAFF. In nucleotides, the CDR3 is TGTGCCAGCAGCTTGGCCGGTCTTTACAGGAACACTGAAGCTTTCTTT.

The table lists this clone with a count of one. The chain links TRBV29-1 to TRBJ2-7; D perhaps matches TRBD2 (5 bases). Germline V gene lookup returns CDR1 SQVTM and CDR2 ANQGSEA. CDR3 length equals 12 residues. Trimming removed 4 bases from V and 2 bases from J, with 9 bases in between. The CDR3 reads CSVASGTYEQYF. The CDR3 bases are TGCAGCGTTGCCAGCGGCACCTACGAGCAGTACTTC.

The sample holds a few counts of this clone. The chain has TRBV11-2 and TRBJ2-5; 8 bases fit TRBD2. Germline values: CDR1 SGHAT, CDR2 FQNNGV. CDR3 length: 13 residues. J lost 5 bases, V lost 3 bases, and 2 bases had no gene match. The CDR3 region is CASSFGGVETQYF. The CDR3 DNA follows: TGTGCCAGCAGCTTCGGGGGGGTGGAGACCCAGTACTTC.